This T cell receptor (beta chain) is from a study of blood T cell repertoires in COVID-19 (TCRdb year 2020). Broadly, across the study: Samples covering the acute and convalescent phases of COVID-19 were provided by collaborators in the United States, Italy and Spain. Where HLA class I and class II types were available, the types were taken from metadata supplied by the sample provider, not from assay-based typing. The prospective study material was composed of cDNA or gDNA derived from T cells, B-cell-depleted T cells, or PBMCs. A de-identified subject ID, COVID-19 status, age in years and sex were almost always included in the sample metadata. Subjects who had been exposed to COVID-19, were actively infected with it, or had recovered from it provided the deeply sampled blood TCRbeta repertoires that made up the dataset. The repertoires were made available in a free public database intended to serve as a resource for research on the immune response to SARS-CoV-2. Samples came from the ongoing ImmuneRACE study (first 160 participants) plus 1,254 subjects from 6 global collaborators.

From the cysteine up to the phenylalanine, the CDR3 has a length of 15 residues. Only the CDR3 region is kept as DNA, spanning 45 bases read in frame from base 1. Trimming removed 0 bases from V and 5 bases from J, leaving 11 bases between the germline ends. Based on the germline V gene, the CDR1 and CDR2 sequences are SGHRS and YFSETQ. In regard to this clone: Its antigen remains unidentified. No base-level quality is on record; no much larger clone is a single base apart.

The collaborating institutions used their own protocols to collect whole blood in K2EDTA tubes. For TCRbeta analysis, collaborators shipped samples in one of three forms: frozen whole blood, isolated PBMCs, or DNA extracted from either of those sample types. Paper-wide results and their limitations: The amount of clinical and demographic metadata varied by source and participant and was provided uncurated.

TCRbeta CDR3 regions were amplified from genomic DNA using the immunoSEQ Assay, a bias-controlled multiplex PCR. Per the source publication's procedure: Within the assay, amplification of reference gene primers was used to estimate how many nucleated cells each sample contained. Sequence reads were collapsed and filtered to measure the absolute abundance of every unique TCRbeta CDR3 rearrangement. Productive Simpson clonality was computed per sample as the square root of Simpson's diversity index over productive rearrangements. The immuneACCESS repertoire file appears here via TCRdb, limited to in-frame rearrangements. These files lack a portion of the clones; in checked studies, under half of the deficit traces to unresolved V genes, and the cause of the others is not known. V, J and clone size were drawn from that table, and D and trimming were deduced from the DNA. The sample table holds 150,000 to 200,000 clones, of which approximately 86% were seen once. In total, the top ten clones hold about 7.3% of the sample.

Sequenced: peripheral blood. This chain is built from TRBV5-1 and TRBJ2-2; D gene: possibly TRBD2, on 5 matching bases. This sequence originates from a man aged 45-65 years with active or convalescent COVID-19. The DNA reads TGCGCCAGCAGCTTGGGGACTCTAGAAACCGGGGAGCTGTTTTTT. This encodes CASSLGTLETGELFF.